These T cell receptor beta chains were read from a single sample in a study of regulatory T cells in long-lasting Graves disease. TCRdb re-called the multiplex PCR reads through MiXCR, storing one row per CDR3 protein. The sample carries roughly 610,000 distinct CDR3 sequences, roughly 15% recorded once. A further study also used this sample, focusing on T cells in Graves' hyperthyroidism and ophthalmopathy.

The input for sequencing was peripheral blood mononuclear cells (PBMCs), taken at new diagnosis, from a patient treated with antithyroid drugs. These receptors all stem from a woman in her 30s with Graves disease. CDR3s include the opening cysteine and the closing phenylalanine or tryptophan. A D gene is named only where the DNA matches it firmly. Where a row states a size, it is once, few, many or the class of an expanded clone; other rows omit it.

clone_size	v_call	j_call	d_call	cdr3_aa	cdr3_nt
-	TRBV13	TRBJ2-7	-	CASSSRQVYEQYF	TGTGCCAGCAGCTCGAGGCAGGTCTACGAGCAGTACTTC
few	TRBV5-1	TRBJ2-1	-	CASSSQGAEYNEQFF	TGCGCCAGCAGCTCGCAGGGCGCCGAGTACAATGAGCAGTTCTTC
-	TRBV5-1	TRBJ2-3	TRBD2	CASSLERGSTDTQYF	TGCGCCAGCAGCTTGGAGCGGGGCAGCACAGATACGCAGTATTTT
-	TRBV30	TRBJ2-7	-	CAWSVGGSVPTEQYF	TGTGCCTGGAGTGTTGGTGGGTCAGTACCTACGGAGCAGTACTTC
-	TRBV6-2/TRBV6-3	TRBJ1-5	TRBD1	CASSPGTGTYQPQHF	TGTGCCAGCAGTCCTGGGACAGGGACTTATCAGCCCCAGCATTTT
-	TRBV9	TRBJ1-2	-	CASSVSGGVEGYTF	TGTGCCAGCAGCGTATCGGGGGGCGTAGAAGGCTACACCTTC
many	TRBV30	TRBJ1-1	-	CAWSSGGSGTEAFF	TGTGCCTGGAGTAGCGGGGGAAGTGGAACTGAAGCTTTCTTT
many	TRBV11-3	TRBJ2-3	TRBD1	CASSDGQGADTQYF	TGTGCCAGCAGTGACGGACAGGGGGCGGATACGCAGTATTTT
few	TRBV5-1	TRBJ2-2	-	CASSLGSGPNTGELFF	TGCGCCAGCAGCTTGGGATCTGGGCCTAACACCGGGGAGCTGTTTTTT
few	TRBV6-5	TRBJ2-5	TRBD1	CASSYLQGEGRETQYF	TGTGCCAGCAGTTACCTACAGGGGGAAGGGAGAGAGACCCAGTACTTC
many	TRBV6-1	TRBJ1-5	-	CASSEAGRRGDQPQHF	TGTGCCAGCAGTGAAGCAGGCAGGAGGGGCGATCAGCCCCAGCATTTT
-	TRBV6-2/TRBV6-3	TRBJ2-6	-	CASSKPGVPSGANVLTF	TGTGCCAGCAGTAAGCCAGGGGTCCCCTCTGGGGCCAACGTCCTGACTTTC
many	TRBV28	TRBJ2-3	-	CASSLLSSTQYF	TGTGCCAGCAGTCTTCTATCGAGTACGCAGTATTTT
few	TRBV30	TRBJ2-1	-	CASNLRPFPYNEQFF	TGTGCCTCCAACCTACGGCCGTTCCCTTACAATGAGCAGTTCTTC
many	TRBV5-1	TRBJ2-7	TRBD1	CASSRTGGATLYEQYF	TGCGCCAGCAGCCGAACAGGGGGCGCGACCCTCTACGAGCAGTACTTC
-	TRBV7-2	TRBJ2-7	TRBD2	CASSLSSGLSSYEQYF	TGTGCCAGCAGTCTTTCTAGCGGGCTAAGCTCCTACGAGCAGTACTTC
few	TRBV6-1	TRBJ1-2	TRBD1	CASRERTGGVGYTF	TGTGCCAGCAGAGAGAGGACAGGGGGTGTGGGCTACACCTTC
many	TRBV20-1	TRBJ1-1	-	CSARDYRPENTEAFF	TGCAGTGCTAGAGATTATAGGCCAGAGAACACTGAAGCTTTCTTT
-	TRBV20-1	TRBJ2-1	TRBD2	CSARGASGRNEQFF	TGCAGTGCTAGGGGGGCTAGCGGGAGAAATGAGCAGTTCTTC
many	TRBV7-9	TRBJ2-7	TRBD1	CASSLTGGFDEQYF	TGTGCCAGCAGTTTGACAGGGGGCTTCGACGAGCAGTACTTC
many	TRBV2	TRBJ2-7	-	CASSDAGQKDEQYF	TGTGCCAGCAGTGACGCGGGACAAAAGGACGAGCAGTACTTC
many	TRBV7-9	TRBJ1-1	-	CASSPPPMNTEAFF	TGTGCCAGCAGCCCGCCCCCGATGAACACTGAAGCTTTCTTT
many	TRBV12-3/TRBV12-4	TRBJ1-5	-	CASSLSGPHQPQHF	TGTGCCAGCAGTTTATCGGGGCCTCATCAGCCCCAGCATTTT
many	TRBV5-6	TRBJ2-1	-	CASSLDDHNEQFF	TGTGCCAGCAGCTTGGACGATCACAATGAGCAGTTCTTC
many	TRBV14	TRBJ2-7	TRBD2	CASSQAGGPYEQYF	TGTGCCAGCAGCCAAGCGGGAGGGCCCTACGAGCAGTACTTC
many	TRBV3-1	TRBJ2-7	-	CASSPINSGGEQYF	TGTGCCAGCAGCCCCATAAACTCCGGCGGCGAGCAGTACTTC